The 6 T cell receptor beta chains below were found in one sample sequenced in a study of control samples from healthy donors and cancer patients. Sequencing used immunoSEQ multiplex PCR; TCRdb keeps in-frame clones, though not all of them. The data show 130,000 or so clones, about 90% seen once. Sequencing used blood. Receptor source: a young man in good health.

For this clone: Relative to the germline gene, one junction end is altered; a read error may explain this. The chain employs TRBV12-5 and TRBJ2-2; perhaps TRBD2 as D (5 bases). Germline V gene lookup returns CDR1 LGHNT and CDR2 FRNRAP. CDR3 length: 13 amino acids. CDR3 bases: TGTGCTAGCGCGGACCCAGAGGACCGGGGAGCTGTTTTT. Translation: CASADPEDRGAVF.

The J gene is TRBJ1-6, the V gene TRBV27; the D is unclear. Germline V CDR1 and CDR2: MNHEY, SMNVEV (reference sequence). The CDR3 runs to 15 residues. V lost 2 bases and J lost 6, with 11 bases in between. In nucleotides, the CDR3 is TGTGCCAGCAGTTTACCGGGGATGGTTAATTCACCCCTCCACTTT. It encodes CASSLPGMVNSPLHF.

In its sample, this clone was seen once. This chain connects TRBV18 to TRBJ2-5; maybe TRBD2 (5 bases). Germline V gives CDR1 KGHSH, CDR2 LQKENI. Deletions cut 2 bases from V and 1 base from J, with 8 bases between. CDR3 length: 14 amino acids. CDR3 nucleotides: TGTGCCAGCTCACCATCGGGATCCCAAGAGACCCAGTACTTC. Translation: CASSPSGSQETQYF. Based on the CDR3 plus reference TRBV18 and TRBJ2-5, the full variable domain is NAGVMQNPRHLVRRRGQEARLRCSPMKGHSHVYWYRQLPEEGLKFMVYLQKENIIDESGMPKERFSAEFPKEGPSILRIQQVVRGDSAAYFCASSPSGSQETQYFGPGTRLLVL.

The chain couples TRBV4-1 to TRBJ2-7, with D perhaps assigned TRBD1 or TRBD2 (6 bases each). With 1 base removed from V and 0 bases from J, the gap between germline ends came to 10 bases. CDR1 is MGHRA, CDR2 YSYEKL, per germline. The CDR3 is 15 residues long. The CDR3 region is CASSQAGASSYEQYF. The CDR3 DNA reads as TGCGCCAGCAGCCAAGCGGGGGCAAGCTCCTACGAGCAGTACTTC.

Points on this clone: The junction departs from germline at one end; a sequencing error may be responsible. The chain joins TRBV5-1 to TRBJ2-3; 13 nucleotides line up with TRBD2. This CDR3 contains 14 residues. Germline CDR1 is SGHRS and CDR2 is YFSETQ. CDR3 nucleotides: TGCGCCAGCAGCTCGAGCCTCGGACTAGCGGGGGTGGATTTT. Amino acids: CASSSSLGLAGVDF.

The genes are TRBV5-1 and TRBJ2-7, with TRBD1 identical over 8 bases. The CDR3 length is 13 residues. Germline V gene sequence: CDR1 SGHRS, CDR2 YFSETQ. The trim removed 5 bases at V and 2 bases at J, leaving 3 bases unmatched. CDR3 in DNA: TGCGCCAGCAGTTGGGACAGGACCTACGAGCAGTACTTC. It codes for CASSWDRTYEQYF.